The present T cell receptor (beta chain) was sequenced within a study of T cells in Graves' hyperthyroidism and ophthalmopathy. The wider study: Prior to any treatment, at the point of initial diagnosis, peripheral blood was collected. Study outcomes and limitations: Ophthalmopathy was distinguished from stable hyperthyroidism by 13 V-J signatures.

The germline gives CDR1 KGHDR, CDR2 SFDVKD. Trimming pared 2 bases from V and 9 bases from J, leaving 16 bases between. The CDR3 covers 15 residues. What was amplified from RNA transcripts were TCR beta CDR3 regions. TCR CDR3 underwent first-round RT-PCR with the HTBI primer set. Each CDR3 protein is one row after TCRdb ran MiXCR on the multiplex PCR reads. The sample has some 770,000 distinct CDR3 sequences; about 17% are singletons. This clonotype was seen at least ten times. Its antigen is not known. An absence of ophthalmopathy progression within 18 months meant stable Graves' hyperthyroidism. Fresh peripheral blood, about 10 ml of it, supplied the PBMCs.

This TCR was recovered from a man in his late teens or twenties with Graves' hyperthyroidism. V is TRBV24-1 and J is TRBJ2-1, with no clear D. What was sequenced was blood. The CDR3 loop is CATSDSSVVLGEQFF. The DNA of the CDR3 is TGTGCCACCAGTGATTCTAGTGTCGTCCTTGGTGAGCAGTTCTTC.